This entry concerns a single T cell receptor beta chain. What it binds is not known. The CDR3 totals 12 residues. CDR1 and CDR2 (germline): SEHNR, FQNEAQ (reference sequence). The V end lost 11 bases, the J end lost 0 bases, and 5 bases lay between the germline ends. TCRdb re-called the 5' RACE reads through MiXCR, storing one row per CDR3 protein. The data contain around 770,000 distinct CDR3 sequences, around 20% of them seen just once; the ten biggest clones take up around a fifth. This sample was taken from a study of CD8 T cells in ankylosing spondylitis. General study results and limits: Enrichment of disease-linked clones was reportedly significant in matched ankylosing spondylitis synovial fluid. About 8 highly homologous variants made up a TCR beta motif that seemed to typify ankylosing spondylitis blood.

Material for sequencing was blood, either unsorted or a sorted T cell fraction (not recorded which). The V call is TRBV7-9, the J call TRBJ2-6, with unresolved D. The origin of this receptor is a male donor with ankylosing spondylitis. CDR3 bases: TGTGCCTCATGCTCTGGGGCCAACGTCCTGACTTTC. Amino acids: CASCSGANVLTF.